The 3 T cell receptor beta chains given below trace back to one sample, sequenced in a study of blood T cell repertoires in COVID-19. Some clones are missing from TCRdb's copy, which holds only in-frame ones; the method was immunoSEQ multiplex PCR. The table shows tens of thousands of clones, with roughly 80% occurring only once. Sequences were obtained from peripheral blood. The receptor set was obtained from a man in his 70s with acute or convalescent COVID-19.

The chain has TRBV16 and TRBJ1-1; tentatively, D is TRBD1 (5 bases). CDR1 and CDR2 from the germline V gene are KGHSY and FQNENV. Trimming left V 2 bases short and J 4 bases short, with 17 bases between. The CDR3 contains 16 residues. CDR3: CASSQSGLGGVTEAFF. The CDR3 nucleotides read TGTGCCAGCAGCCAAAGCGGACTCGGGGGAGTCACTGAAGCTTTCTTT.

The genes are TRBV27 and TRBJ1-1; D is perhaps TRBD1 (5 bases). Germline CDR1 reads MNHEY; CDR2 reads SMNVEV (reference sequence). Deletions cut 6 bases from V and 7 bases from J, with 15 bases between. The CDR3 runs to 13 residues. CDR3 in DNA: TGTGCCAGCAGCAGTCCTCAGGGTCTTGAAGCTTTCTTT. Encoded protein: CASSSPQGLEAFF.

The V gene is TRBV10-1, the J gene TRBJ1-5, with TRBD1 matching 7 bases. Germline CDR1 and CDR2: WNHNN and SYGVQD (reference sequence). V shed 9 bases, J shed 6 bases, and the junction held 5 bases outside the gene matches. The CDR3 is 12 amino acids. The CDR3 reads CASDRVSQPQHF. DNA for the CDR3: TGCGCCAGTGACAGGGTCTCTCAGCCCCAGCATTTT.